This T cell receptor beta chain was observed in a study of T cell clusters in autoimmune cytopenias. Overall study findings and caveats: TRB repertoire shifts in secondary cytopenia and chronic lymphocytic leukemia mostly reflected lymphoma, not autoimmunity.

Each sample's input was about 270 ng genomic DNA, some 40,000 genome equivalents. This clonotype registers medium-sized by frequency. What it recognizes is unknown. TRB rearrangements were amplified by touch-down multiplex PCR with mixed TRB-A/B primers. Reanalyzing the multiplex PCR reads, TCRdb keeps one entry per CDR3 protein, without DNA. The sample totals roughly 1,000 distinct CDR3 sequences. This TCR was sampled from a human donor with an autoimmune cytopenia or autoimmune hepatitis (not recorded which). What was sequenced was peripheral blood.

Here the CDR3 reads CASSRILAGGGGDEQFF. The rearrangement links TRBV5-1 to TRBJ2-1; TCRdb outputs TRBD2, but without DNA this stays unchecked. Germline values: CDR1 SGHRS, CDR2 YFSETQ. The CDR3 extends over 17 amino acids.